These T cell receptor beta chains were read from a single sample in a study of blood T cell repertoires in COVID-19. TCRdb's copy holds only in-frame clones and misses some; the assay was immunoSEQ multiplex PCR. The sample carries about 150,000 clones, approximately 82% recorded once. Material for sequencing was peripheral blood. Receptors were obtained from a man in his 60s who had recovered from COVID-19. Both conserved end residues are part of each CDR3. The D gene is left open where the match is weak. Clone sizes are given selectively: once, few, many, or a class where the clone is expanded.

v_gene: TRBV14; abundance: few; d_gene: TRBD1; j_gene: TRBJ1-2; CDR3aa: CASSLGTDGYTF; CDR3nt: TGTGCCAGCAGCTTAGGGACAGATGGCTACACCTTC
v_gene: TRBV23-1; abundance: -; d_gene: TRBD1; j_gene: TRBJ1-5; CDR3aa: CASSHRDSSPRGNQPQHF; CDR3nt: TGCGCCAGCAGTCATCGGGACAGCTCTCCAAGAGGTAATCAGCCCCAGCATTTT
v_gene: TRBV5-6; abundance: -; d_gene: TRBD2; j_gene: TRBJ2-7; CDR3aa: CASSAGTSGRDSYEQYF; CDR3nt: TGTGCCAGCAGCGCCGGGACTAGCGGGAGGGACTCCTACGAGCAGTACTTC
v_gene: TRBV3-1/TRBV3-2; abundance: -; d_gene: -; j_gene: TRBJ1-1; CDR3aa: CASSRHRGNTEAFF; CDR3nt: TGTGCCAGCAGCCGTCACCGGGGAAACACTGAAGCTTTCTTT
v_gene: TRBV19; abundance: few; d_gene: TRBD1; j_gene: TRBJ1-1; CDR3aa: CASSIRQGAPDTEAFF; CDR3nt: TGTGCCAGTAGTATAAGACAGGGGGCGCCGGACACTGAAGCTTTCTTT
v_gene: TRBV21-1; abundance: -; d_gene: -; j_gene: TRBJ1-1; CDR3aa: CASSKGTLGTEAFF; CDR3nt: TGTGCCAGCAGCAAGGGCACCCTGGGCACTGAAGCTTTCTTT
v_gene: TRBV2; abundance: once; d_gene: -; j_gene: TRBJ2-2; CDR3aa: CASSWTEIPTGELFF; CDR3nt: TGTGCCAGCAGTTGGACAGAGATCCCCACCGGGGAGCTGTTTTTT
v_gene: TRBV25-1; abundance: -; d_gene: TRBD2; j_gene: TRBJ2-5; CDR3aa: CASSEGLAGVETQYF; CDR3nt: TGTGCCAGCAGTGAAGGACTAGCGGGAGTCGAGACCCAGTACTTC
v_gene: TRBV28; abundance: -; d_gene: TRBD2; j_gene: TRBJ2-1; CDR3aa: CASLLAGRRDEQFF; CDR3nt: TGTGCCAGCCTTCTAGCGGGGCGTCGGGATGAGCAGTTCTTC
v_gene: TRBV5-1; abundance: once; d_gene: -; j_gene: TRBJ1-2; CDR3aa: CASSLVRDGDGYTF; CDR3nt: TGCGCCAGCAGCTTGGTCAGGGATGGAGATGGCTACACCTTC
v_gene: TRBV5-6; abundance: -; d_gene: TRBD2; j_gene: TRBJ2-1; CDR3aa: CASRLAGDNEQFF; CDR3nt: TGTGCCAGCAGGCTAGCGGGGGACAATGAGCAGTTCTTC
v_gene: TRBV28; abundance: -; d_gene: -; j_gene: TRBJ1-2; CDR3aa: CASSLWALEGYGYTF; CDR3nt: TGTGCCAGCAGTTTATGGGCCCTCGAGGGCTATGGCTACACCTTC
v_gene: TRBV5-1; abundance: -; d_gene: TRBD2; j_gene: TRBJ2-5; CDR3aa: CASSFQRGGTKKTQYF; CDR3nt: TGCGCCAGCAGCTTCCAAAGGGGTGGGACTAAGAAAACCCAGTACTTC